The 24 T cell receptor beta chains given below trace back to one sample, sequenced in a study of blood T cell repertoires in COVID-19. The method was immunoSEQ multiplex PCR; TCRdb's version includes in-frame clones alone and lacks a portion of them. The repertoire holds about 68,000 clones, with around 91% as singletons. The sample taken for sequencing was peripheral blood. These receptors were taken from a man between 50 and 59 years old with COVID-19, enrolled during active disease.

Regarding this clone: Other nucleotide sequences from this sample produce the same CDR3. The chain combines TRBV7-9 with TRBJ2-1, with 11 positions matching TRBD2. Unmatched junction bases numbered 3, after V lost 4 bases and J lost 4 bases. Germline CDR1 is SEHNR and CDR2 is FQNEAQ (reference sequence). This CDR3 is built from 15 residues. The CDR3 here is CASSSGTSGYNEQFF. CDR3 sequence (DNA): TGTGCCAGCAGCTCCGGGACTAGCGGATACAATGAGCAGTTCTTC.

V usage is TRBV15 and J usage is TRBJ1-1; D uncertain. Between the trimmed V and J ends, which lost 0 bases and 0 bases, there was a span of 11 bases. The CDR3 is made up of 16 amino acids. CDR1 and CDR2 (germline): LNHNV, YYDKDF (reference sequence). DNA for the CDR3: TGTGCCACCAGCAGAGAACAGCTCCCTGTGAACACTGAAGCTTTCTTT. It is translated as CATSREQLPVNTEAFF. Full variable domain (remainder filled in from reference TRBV15 and TRBJ1-1): DAMVIQNPRYQVTQFGKPVTLSCSQTLNHNVMYWYQQKSSQAPKLLFHYYDKDFNNEADTPDNFQSRRPNTSFCFLDIRSPGLGDTAMYLCATSREQLPVNTEAFFGQGTRLTVV.

The chain joins TRBV27 to TRBJ2-1; 10 nucleotides align to TRBD1. In germline, CDR1 is MNHEY, CDR2 SMNVEV (reference sequence). This CDR3 region has 16 residues. J gave up 8 bases and V 2 bases, and 9 bases lay outside the gene matches. For the CDR3, the DNA is TGTGCCAGCAGTTTAGTCCGGACAGGGGGTTTGGATGAGCAGTTCTTC. Translating it yields CASSLVRTGGLDEQFF.

A note on this clone: One junction end does not reproduce the germline sequence, and a read error may be involved. The chain recombines TRBV6-4 with TRBJ1-2, with no clear D. This CDR3 has 13 amino acids. Germline CDR1 and CDR2: MRHNA and SNTAGT. The CDR3 reads CASSDSGGYGYTF. DNA for the CDR3: TGTGCCAGCAGCGACTCCGGCGGGTATGGCTACACCTTC.

V and J are TRBV29-1 and TRBJ2-2; 10 bases are shared with TRBD2. V was pared by 5 bases and J by 2 bases, with 5 bases of the junction left unmatched. Germline lookup yields CDR1 SQVTM and CDR2 ANQGSEA. There are 15 residues in the CDR3. The CDR3 nucleotides read TGCAGCGTTAAAAGACTAGCGGGCAACACCGGGGAGCTGTTTTTT. It translates to CSVKRLAGNTGELFF.

This rearrangement joins TRBV27 to TRBJ1-5; 8 nucleotides line up with TRBD1. Germline loops: CDR1 MNHEY, CDR2 SMNVEV (reference sequence). The V gene end was trimmed by 4 bases and the J gene end by 1 base; junction bases not matched to a gene: 3. The CDR3 extends over 15 amino acids. As DNA, the CDR3 is TGTGCCAGCAGTTGGACAGGGCACAGCAATCAGCCCCAGCATTTT. Translated: CASSWTGHSNQPQHF.

The genes are TRBV30 and TRBJ2-1, with D possibly called TRBD1 or TRBD2 (5 bases each). The V and J ends lost 7 bases and 0 bases respectively, with 10 bases between them. The CDR3 totals 13 residues. Germline V gives CDR1 GTSNPN, CDR2 SVGIG (reference sequence). CDR3 in amino acids: CALGRSSYNEQFF. The CDR3 coding sequence is TGTGCCTTGGGACGGAGCTCCTACAATGAGCAGTTCTTC.

V usage is TRBV5-1 and J usage is TRBJ1-1, with D hard to call. Per germline, CDR1 SGHRS and CDR2 YFSETQ. V shed 7 bases and J shed 0 bases, with 10 bases lying between them. This CDR3 contains 13 residues. The CDR3 DNA is TGCGCCAGCGAGGGAGGAATGAACACTGAAGCTTTCTTT. Protein product: CASEGGMNTEAFF.

The CDR3 sequence: CASSQAGVRTYEQYF. CDR3 bases: TGTGCCAGCAGCCAAGCAGGGGTCAGGACCTACGAGCAGTACTTC. The chain employs TRBV4-2 and TRBJ2-7; weak D call: TRBD1 (6 bases). The CDR3 sequence is 15 residues long. The ends were cut back, 1 base at V and 2 bases at J, with 12 bases in the middle. Germline V lookup: CDR1 LGHNA, CDR2 YNFKEQ.

The V gene is TRBV6-5, the J gene TRBJ2-3; 10 positions match TRBD2. V was pared by 8 bases and J by 2 bases, with 7 bases of the junction left unmatched. The CDR3 spans 15 residues. Germline CDR1 MNHEY, CDR2 SVGAGI. CDR3 loop: CASGRLAGNTDTQYF. The DNA of the CDR3 is TGTGCCAGCGGTAGACTAGCGGGTAACACAGATACGCAGTATTTT.

V gene TRBV10-3 combines with J gene TRBJ2-1; 10 bases agree with TRBD1. Trimming took 6 bases from V and 4 from J; bases not matched to a gene: 18. Germline assignment: CDR1 ENHRY and CDR2 SYGVKD. The CDR3 loop spans 19 amino acids. As DNA, the CDR3 is TGTGCCATCAGCCACGGACAGGGGGTAGCCGGGACTAGATACAATGAGCAGTTCTTC. It is translated as CAISHGQGVAGTRYNEQFF.

The chain combines TRBV6-5 with TRBJ2-7, with TRBD2 as a possible D gene (6 bases). Germline V gene sequence: CDR1 MNHEY, CDR2 SVGAGI. CDR3 length equals 14 residues. Trimming took off 5 bases at V and 6 bases at J, with 17 bases between the two ends. The chain's CDR3 is CASSRAGRLAEQYF. CDR3 DNA sequence: TGTGCCAGCAGTAGGGCGGGACGGTTGGCCGAGCAGTACTTC.

This rearrangement joins TRBV2 to TRBJ1-5; 8 bases agree with TRBD1. V dropped 7 bases and J dropped 3; count of bases not matched to a gene: 5. Germline V lookup: CDR1 SNHLY, CDR2 FYNNEI. This CDR3 has 14 amino acids. CDR3 sequence (DNA): TGTGCCAGCACCTCGGACAGGGTCAATCAGCCCCAGCATTTT. Translated: CASTSDRVNQPQHF.

The chain combines TRBV5-1 with TRBJ2-2; 9 bases are shared with TRBD2. Looked up from germline, CDR1 is SGHRS and CDR2 is YFSETQ. The CDR3 is made up of 17 amino acids. V was clipped by 2 bases and J by 0 bases; unmatched bases: 5. The CDR3 protein is CASSFLSSGTNTGELFF. The CDR3 bases are TGCGCCAGCAGCTTTTTATCTAGCGGGACGAACACCGGGGAGCTGTTTTTT.

The rearrangement joins TRBV6-2 or TRBV6-3 to TRBJ2-7; TRBD2 might be the D (6 bases). CDR3 length equals 17 residues. Germline V gives CDR1 MNHEY, CDR2 SVGEGT. V was clipped by 2 bases and J by 1 base, with 18 bases between them. The CDR3 sequence is CASSYARGSGKSYEQYF. In DNA, the CDR3 is TGTGCCAGCAGTTACGCCCGTGGTAGCGGAAAATCCTACGAGCAGTACTTC.

This clone was counted once. V is TRBV5-5 and J is TRBJ2-5; 10 positions agree with TRBD2. CDR1 SGHKS and CDR2 YYEKEE come from the germline V gene (reference sequence). Trimming took 0 bases from V and 5 from J; bases not matched to a gene: 7. This CDR3 spans 16 amino acids. The CDR3 spells CASSLGAGGPGETQYF. CDR3 DNA: TGTGCCAGCAGCTTGGGAGCGGGAGGGCCGGGGGAGACCCAGTACTTC.

This clone was seen once. The chain links TRBV6-6 to TRBJ1-5; 10 bases map to TRBD1. From germline, CDR1 is MNHNY and CDR2 SVGAGI (reference sequence). J lost 4 bases, V lost 4 bases, and 1 base had no gene match. The CDR3 is made up of 14 amino acids. The CDR3 protein is CASSWTGGNQPQHF. CDR3 DNA: TGTGCCAGCAGTTGGACAGGGGGGAATCAGCCCCAGCATTTT.

The V and J genes are TRBV5-6 and TRBJ1-5; D is perhaps TRBD1 (5 bases). The CDR3 sequence is 13 residues long. CDR1 and CDR2 (germline): SGHDT, YYEEEE. Trimming removed 0 bases at V and 4 bases at J, with 5 bases between. The CDR3 DNA reads TGTGCCAGCAGCTTGGGACAGAATCAGCCCCAGCATTTT. Translation gives CASSLGQNQPQHF. Complete variable domain (other parts from reference TRBV5-6 and TRBJ1-5): DAGVTQSPTHLIKTRGQQVTLRCSPKSGHDTVSWYQQALGQGPQFIFQYYEEEERQRGNFPDRFSGHQFPNYSSELNVNALLLGDSALYLCASSLGQNQPQHFGDGTRLSIL.

The chain has TRBV28 and TRBJ2-5; D unclear. The CDR3 has 13 amino acids. Trimming took off 8 bases at V and 2 bases at J, with 12 bases between the two ends. Germline V gene data show CDR1 as MDHEN and CDR2 as SYDVKM. CDR3 DNA sequence: TGTGCCAGCTTAGATCCGGTACAAGAGACCCAGTACTTC. This codes for CASLDPVQETQYF. Variable domain in full (rest from reference TRBV28 and TRBJ2-5): DVKVTQSSRYLVKRTGEKVFLECVQDMDHENMFWYRQDPGLGLRLIYFSYDVKMKEKGDIPEGYSVSREKKERFSLILESASTNQTSMYLCASLDPVQETQYFGPGTRLLVL.

The chain combines TRBV2 with TRBJ1-5, with D hard to call. Trimming shortened V by 4 bases and J by 2 bases, and 12 bases separated the two germline ends. Germline lookup yields CDR1 SNHLY and CDR2 FYNNEI. The CDR3 is 15 amino acids. CDR3 DNA: TGTGCCAGCAGTGGGGCAGGAATGGGCAATCAGCCCCAGCATTTT. Translation: CASSGAGMGNQPQHF. Full variable domain (remainder filled in from reference TRBV2 and TRBJ1-5): EPEVTQTPSHQVTQMGQEVILRCVPISNHLYFYWYRQILGQKVEFLVSFYNNEISEKSEIFDDQFSVERPDGSNFTLKIRSTKLEDSAMYFCASSGAGMGNQPQHFGDGTRLSIL.

This chain joins TRBV10-3 and TRBJ1-1; tentative D call: TRBD1 (5 bases). This CDR3 contains 16 residues. The ends were cut back, 2 bases at V and 4 bases at J, with 17 bases in the middle. Germline assignment: CDR1 ENHRY and CDR2 SYGVKD. CDR3 nucleotide sequence: TGTGCCATCAGTGAGGGCAGGTTAGGAGGGGCCACTGAAGCTTTCTTT. Encoded protein: CAISEGRLGGATEAFF.

The chain links TRBV11-3 to TRBJ2-1; 12 positions agree with TRBD2. This CDR3 region has 16 residues. Germline trimming cut 5 bases from V and 4 bases from J; bases unmatched to any gene: 6. Germline loops: CDR1 SGHNT, CDR2 YENEEA. This CDR3 is CASSLLAGGTYNEQFF. CDR3 in DNA: TGTGCCAGCAGCCTACTAGCGGGAGGTACATACAATGAGCAGTTCTTC.

The chain carries TRBV11-2 and TRBJ1-4, with 9 bases that match TRBD1. CDR3 length: 17 residues. Germline trimming cut 5 bases from V and 4 bases from J; bases unmatched to any gene: 11. Germline CDR1 SGHAT, CDR2 FQNNGV. The CDR3 protein is CASSPLQGARVNEKLFF. The CDR3 nucleotides are TGTGCCAGCAGCCCCTTACAGGGGGCCAGGGTTAATGAAAAACTGTTTTTT.

The rearrangement joins TRBV3-1 (or the pseudogene TRBV3-2) to TRBJ2-1, with 10 bases aligning to TRBD2. CDR1 LGHDT and CDR2 YNNKEL come from the germline V gene (reference sequence). The CDR3 covers 18 residues. V trimming: 0 bases; J trimming: 0 bases; junction bases outside the gene matches: 5. CDR3 residues: CASSQDRTSGSSYNEQFF. The DNA of the CDR3 is TGTGCCAGCAGCCAAGATCGGACTAGCGGTAGCTCCTACAATGAGCAGTTCTTC.